Listed below are T cell receptor beta chains from one sample, sequenced in a study of shared clonotypes between healthy human individuals. Data came from immunoSEQ multiplex PCR; TCRdb stores just in-frame clones and leaves some out. The table lists about 2.3 million clones, over 90% of them singletons. The sequenced material came from naive CD4+ T cells from PBMCs. The receptors stem from a man in his late teens or twenties in good health. Some clones in this sample may be carry-over from other donors' samples. Each CDR3 is given with its conserved first and last residue. Fields, in order: V gene, clone size, D gene, J gene, CDR3 DNA, CDR3 protein. The D gene is left open where the match is weak. Only part of the rows carry a size: once, few, many, or a class if the clone is expanded.

TRBV18	.	.	TRBJ1-4	TGTGCCAGCTCACCACCGGGGGGCTCCTGGGAAAAACTGTTTTTT	CASSPPGGSWEKLFF
TRBV7-3	.	TRBD2	TRBJ2-3	TGTGCCAGCAGCTCAGGACTAGCGGGATACACAGATACGCAGTATTTT	CASSSGLAGYTDTQYF
TRBV29-1	.	.	TRBJ2-5	TGCAGCGTTGGGCCCGCCGAGACCCAGTACTTC	CSVGPAETQYF
TRBV6-6	once	.	TRBJ1-1	TGTGCCAGCAGTTTGGGGATAGCAACTGAAGCTTTCTTT	CASSLGIATEAFF
TRBV6-1	.	.	TRBJ1-1	TGTGCCAGCACTACCGGGTGGGCCAACACTGAAGCTTTCTTT	CASTTGWANTEAFF
TRBV7-3	.	.	TRBJ2-2	TGTGCCAGCAGTCGTCTAACGAACACCGGGGAGCTGTTTTTT	CASSRLTNTGELFF
TRBV6-5	.	.	TRBJ2-1	TGTGCCAGCAGCCCCCGGCGCGCTCGCGTCCAGTTCTTC	CASSPRRARVQFF
TRBV5-1	.	.	TRBJ2-1	TGCGCCAGCAGCTTGGAAGGCGGGGCCTCCGAGTTCTTC	CASSLEGGASEFF
TRBV14	.	.	TRBJ2-6	TGTGCCAGCAGCCAAGGGTTCCGGATCTCTGGGGCCAACGTCCTGACTTTC	CASSQGFRISGANVLTF
TRBV2	.	TRBD1	TRBJ2-3	TGTGCCGGGGCGGACAGGGTGAGAGATACGCAGTATTTT	CAGADRVRDTQYF
TRBV18	.	TRBD1	TRBJ1-1	TGTGCCAGCTCACCACTTCAGGGGGCGTCTAACACTGAAGCTTTCTTT	CASSPLQGASNTEAFF
TRBV18	once	.	TRBJ2-7	TGTGCCAGCTCACCCCGGGACGGGCCCTACGAGCAGTACTTC	CASSPRDGPYEQYF
TRBV6-1	.	.	TRBJ1-5	TGTGCCAGCAGTGAAGGTCAGCATAGCAATCAGCCCCAGCATTTT	CASSEGQHSNQPQHF
TRBV6-1	.	TRBD2	TRBJ2-7	TGTGCCAGCACCCAAGCGGGAGCGATCTCCGAGCAGTACTTC	CASTQAGAISEQYF
TRBV28	few	.	TRBJ2-7	TGTGCCAGCAGCCCAAGATACGAGCAGTACTTC	CASSPRYEQYF
TRBV30	.	.	TRBJ2-3	TGTGCCTGGAGTTTGGAGGGTAGCACAGATACGCAGTATTTT	CAWSLEGSTDTQYF
TRBV9	few	TRBD2	TRBJ2-5	TGTGCCAGCAGCGTAGGGACTAGCGGGAGCGAGACCCAGTACTTC	CASSVGTSGSETQYF
TRBV27	.	.	TRBJ2-7	TGTGCCAGCAGTTTGGTAGCGGATTCCCCCCCAGGCGAGCAGTACTTC	CASSLVADSPPGEQYF
TRBV7-2	.	TRBD1	TRBJ2-1	TGTGCCAGCAGACCCGGGACAGTAGTGCATGAGCAGTTCTTC	CASRPGTVVHEQFF
TRBV5-1	.	.	TRBJ2-2	TGCGCCAGCAGCTTGGTCCCAGGGTTAAACACCGGGGAGCTGTTTTTT	CASSLVPGLNTGELFF
TRBV27	.	TRBD2	TRBJ2-3	TGTGCCAGCAGTTTATTCCCTAGCGGTTACACAGATACGCAGTATTTT	CASSLFPSGYTDTQYF
TRBV5-1	.	.	TRBJ2-7	TGCGCCAGCAGCCCCCGGGCAGGGGTCACCTACGAGCAGTACTTC	CASSPRAGVTYEQYF
TRBV5-4	.	TRBD1	TRBJ1-2	TGTGCCAGCAGCCTATCCGGGACAGGGCTCGGTGGCTACACCTTC	CASSLSGTGLGGYTF
TRBV18	.	TRBD1	TRBJ1-1	TGTGCCAGCTCACCACCGGAGTTTAGACAGGGAGCTTTCTTT	CASSPPEFRQGAFF
TRBV29-1	.	.	TRBJ2-2	TGCAGCGTTGTGGTTAGCGGAACCTTAGGCACCGGGGAGCTGTTTTTT	CSVVVSGTLGTGELFF
TRBV27	.	.	TRBJ2-3	TGTGCCAGCACGAATCTGGTCACACACGGTCCGATACCAATCTATACGCAGTATTTT	CASTNLVTHGPIPIYTQYF
TRBV5-1	.	.	TRBJ2-5	TGCGCCAGCAGCCAGGACAGTCGTATTTTGCAAGAGACCCAGTACTTC	CASSQDSRILQETQYF
TRBV10-3	.	TRBD2	TRBJ2-1	TGTGCCATCAGGAACCCGAAGATAGCGGGAACGGTCGCTGAGCAGTTCTTC	CAIRNPKIAGTVAEQFF
TRBV5-1	.	TRBD1	TRBJ1-4	TGCGCCAGCAGCTTGGGATCGGACAGGGGGCGCTGGGCTAATGAAAAACTGTTTTTT	CASSLGSDRGRWANEKLFF
TRBV30	.	TRBD1	TRBJ1-5	TGTGCCTGGGGGGGACAGCCAAATCAGCCCCAGCATTTT	CAWGGQPNQPQHF
TRBV7-3	.	.	TRBJ2-3	TGTGCCAGCAGCTTATGGGACACAGATACGCAGTATTTT	CASSLWDTDTQYF
TRBV10-1	.	.	TRBJ2-7	TGCGCCAGTATCCATAAGGCCCACCGAATCTACGAGCAGTACTTC	CASIHKAHRIYEQYF
TRBV27	.	.	TRBJ2-3	TGTGCCAGCAGTTTGAGGGCCGGGGCGCAGTATTTT	CASSLRAGAQYF
TRBV5-1	.	.	TRBJ1-1	TGCGCCAGCAGCAGGGGACAGAACACTGAAGCTTTCTTT	CASSRGQNTEAFF
TRBV30	.	.	TRBJ1-3	TGTGCCTGGAGTGTAGGGTGGATGTTGGGGGCAACTGGAAACACCATATATTTT	CAWSVGWMLGATGNTIYF
TRBV20-1	.	.	TRBJ2-1	TGCAGTGCTAGAGGCAACAATGAGCAGTTCTTC	CSARGNNEQFF
TRBV7-3	.	TRBD1	TRBJ1-2	TGTGCCAGCAGCCCACAGGGGCGTCGTGGCTACACCTTC	CASSPQGRRGYTF
TRBV28	.	TRBD1	TRBJ2-7	TGTGCCAGCAGTCTGGGACAGTCCCTGCAGTACTTC	CASSLGQSLQYF
TRBV2	.	.	TRBJ2-1	TGTGCCAGCAGAGGGCCAGGTGGGGGTTACAATGAGCAGTTCTTC	CASRGPGGGYNEQFF
TRBV25-1	once	.	TRBJ2-2	TGTGCCAGCAGTGATACAGGGTCCCTCGGCGGGGAGCTGTTTTTT	CASSDTGSLGGELFF
TRBV6-5	.	.	TRBJ2-2	TGTGCCAGCAGACTCGACACGAACACCGGGGAGCTGTTTTTT	CASRLDTNTGELFF
TRBV28	.	TRBD1	TRBJ1-2	TGTGCCAGCAGATATTACCCGGGACAGGGGCGCGGCTACACCTTC	CASRYYPGQGRGYTF
TRBV30	.	TRBD2	TRBJ2-3	TGTGCCTGGAGTGTAACGGGAGGGGGCACAGATACGCAGTATTTT	CAWSVTGGGTDTQYF
TRBV28	.	.	TRBJ1-6	TGTGCCAGCTTCGCCGTCTATAATTCACCCCTCCACTTT	CASFAVYNSPLHF
TRBV2	.	.	TRBJ2-7	TGTGCCAGCAGCCTCCTACAGTCCTACGAGCAGTACTTC	CASSLLQSYEQYF
TRBV18	few	.	TRBJ1-5	TGTGCCAGCTCAACTCGGGGTCAGCCCCAGCATTTT	CASSTRGQPQHF
TRBV5-1	.	.	TRBJ2-1	TGCGCCAGCAGCGACGTCTTTGGGGCTTACAATGAGCAGTTCTTC	CASSDVFGAYNEQFF
TRBV5-6	once	.	TRBJ2-7	TGTGCCAGCAGCTCGGAGTACGAGCAGTACTTC	CASSSEYEQYF
TRBV9	.	TRBD1	TRBJ2-1	TGTGCCAGCAGCGTAGCAATACAGGGGGACAATGAGCAGTTCTTC	CASSVAIQGDNEQFF
TRBV5-4	.	.	TRBJ2-5	TGTGCCAGCAGCTCCGGGAACAGACGACCTCAAGAGACCCAGTACTTC	CASSSGNRRPQETQYF